What follows are 11 T cell receptor beta chains derived from one specimen sequenced in a study of blood T cell repertoires in COVID-19. Profiled with immunoSEQ multiplex PCR; TCRdb holds only in-frame clones, not every one. The table lists 150,000 or so clones, 90% to 95% of them singletons, with 0.5% to 0.6% in the top ten. Source material: peripheral blood. Receptors were obtained from a man aged 50 to 60 with acute or convalescent COVID-19.

The V call is TRBV5-3, the J call TRBJ2-5; TRBD2 aligns across 11 bases. TRBV5-3 falls under the ORF class, with uncertain function. Trimming removed 3 bases from V and 4 bases from J; junction bases left unmatched: 20. The CDR3 contains 20 residues. DNA of the CDR3: TGTGCCAGAAGCTACTCCCGAGGCCTGACTAGCGGGGATACTCGAGAGACCCAGTACTTC. It specifies CARSYSRGLTSGDTRETQYF.

The chain recombines TRBV6-1 with TRBJ1-1, with a tentative D call TRBD1 (6 bases). V was pared by 0 bases and J by 5 bases, with 19 bases between. The CDR3 length is 17 residues. Germline V gives CDR1 MNHNS, CDR2 SASEGT. The CDR3 nucleotides are TGTGCCAGCAGTGAAGCGCTCTTACACAGGGAAGTGACTGAAGCTTTCTTT. This translates into CASSEALLHREVTEAFF.

J is TRBJ2-3 and V is TRBV27; D not certain. The CDR3 length is 14 residues. Deletions cut 10 bases from V and 3 bases from J, with 17 bases between. From germline, CDR1 is MNHEY and CDR2 SMNVEV (reference sequence). The CDR3 coding sequence is TGTGCCACCCGATCCTGGAGTTGGACAGATACGCAGTATTTT. Protein sequence: CATRSWSWTDTQYF.

The chain uses TRBV5-4 and TRBJ2-7, with D maybe TRBD1 (6 bases). This CDR3 contains 13 residues. Germline CDR1 is SGHNT and CDR2 is YYREEE (reference sequence). Trimming cost V 4 bases and J 3 bases, with 11 bases left between them. The CDR3 loop reads CASSPGQIYEQYF. The CDR3 DNA reads TGTGCCAGCAGCCCCGGACAGATCTACGAGCAGTACTTC.

The chain is built from TRBV29-1 and TRBJ2-7, with 9 bases matching TRBD1. The length of the CDR3 is 15 residues. Germline values: CDR1 SQVTM, CDR2 ANQGSEA. J was trimmed by 3 bases and V by 3 bases; bases with no gene match: 9. CDR3: CSVEFLGQGDYEQYF. CDR3 DNA sequence: TGCAGCGTTGAGTTTTTGGGACAGGGAGACTACGAGCAGTACTTC.

The chain carries TRBV28 and TRBJ1-2, with D maybe TRBD1 (6 bases). Deletions cut 10 bases from V and 2 bases from J, with 20 bases between. This CDR3 region has 15 residues. Germline CDR1 MDHEN, CDR2 SYDVKM. CDR3 nucleotide sequence: TGTGCCACCTTTCAATTACAGGGTGAGAACTATGGCTACACCTTC. Translated, it gives CATFQLQGENYGYTF.

V usage is TRBV19 and J usage is TRBJ1-4; 7 bases map to TRBD1. This CDR3 contains 12 residues. Unmatched junction bases numbered 7, after V lost 6 bases and J lost 12 bases. CDR1 and CDR2 (germline): LNHDA, SQIVND (reference sequence). The CDR3 bases are TGTGCCAGTAGAACAGCCGGGACAGAACTGTTTTTT. This sequence encodes CASRTAGTELFF.

The gene calls are TRBV28 and TRBJ2-3; 8 bases are a match to TRBD2. Germline loops: CDR1 MDHEN, CDR2 SYDVKM. Trimming took 4 bases from V and 3 from J; bases not matched to a gene: 9. The CDR3 totals 16 residues. The CDR3 coding sequence is TGTGCCAGCAGTTCTCGCGGGAGGCTGGGTACAGATACGCAGTATTTT. Its protein product is CASSSRGRLGTDTQYF.

This chain joins TRBV27 and TRBJ1-2; maybe TRBD1 (5 bases). CDR1 is MNHEY and CDR2 is SMNVEV in the germline V gene (reference sequence). With 7 bases removed from V and 8 bases from J, the gap between germline ends came to 20 bases. This CDR3 contains 14 residues. CDR3 DNA: TGTGCCAGCATTCGGGGGGAAACTGATAGGGGCTACACCTTC. It codes for CASIRGETDRGYTF.

This clone has more than one count but fewer than ten. The V and J genes are TRBV27 and TRBJ2-7; D is unresolved. Germline V gene lookup returns CDR1 MNHEY and CDR2 SMNVEV (reference sequence). Trimming pared 8 bases from V and 3 bases from J, leaving 8 bases between. The CDR3 loop spans 11 amino acids. CDR3 residues: CASSSLYEQYF. CDR3 bases: TGTGCCAGCTCCTCTCTCTACGAGCAGTACTTC.

The V and J genes are TRBV27 and TRBJ2-4, with TRBD1 matching 9 bases. CDR3 length: 16 amino acids. CDR1 MNHEY and CDR2 SMNVEV come from the germline V gene (reference sequence). Trimming at V came to 6 bases and at J to 5 bases, leaving 11 bases not matched to a gene. Here the CDR3 reads CASSPGTGWGENIQYF. Here the CDR3 DNA reads TGTGCCAGCAGCCCTGGGACAGGGTGGGGGGAAAACATTCAGTACTTC.